This TCR beta chain comes out of a study of T cell repertoires in cytomegalovirus infection. Study overall: Both a matching HLA type and CMV infection were indicated by public TCR beta signatures.

Study-wide points: Dominating the ex vivo response were HLA-C-restricted CMV-specific TCR beta clonotypes.

TCRdb reprocessed the reads with MiXCR, giving one entry per CDR3 protein. The profile shows approximately 240,000 distinct CDR3 sequences, 9% to 15% of them singletons. V dropped 3 bases and J dropped 1 base, with 8 bases sitting between them. Germline values: CDR1 SGHVS, CDR2 FQNEAQ. The CDR3 loop spans 14 amino acids. Many counts were recorded for this clonotype. The antigen is undetermined. The V and J genes are TRBV7-8 and TRBJ2-3; D is ambiguous. The sample taken for sequencing was PBMCs. The sequence was collected from a human donor in good health (CMV status not recorded). Some clones in this sample may be carry-over from other donors' samples. The CDR3, as DNA: TGTGCCAGCAGCTTTGAGTCGGGCACAGATACGCAGTATTTT. Protein: CASSFESGTDTQYF.